This TCR beta chain derives from a study of T cells in Graves' hyperthyroidism and ophthalmopathy. Findings and caveats of the study: Within blood appeared most thyroid clonotypes that had expanded above 0.001.

Amplification of TCR beta CDR3 regions used RNA as the template. In the first-round RT-PCR of the TCR CDR3, the HTBI primer set was used. TCRdb passed the multiplex PCR reads through MiXCR, listing each CDR3 protein once. Among about 610,000 distinct CDR3 sequences listed, about 14% were seen once. The length of the CDR3 is 13 residues. J lost 2 bases, V lost 8 bases, and 3 bases had no gene match. Germline V gives CDR1 MNHEY, CDR2 SMNVEV (reference sequence). Points on this clonotype: The antigen remains unidentified.

This clonotype was obtained from a woman aged 40 to 50 with Graves' ophthalmopathy. This chain uses TRBV27 with TRBJ1-1, with 9 nucleotides matching TRBD1. The sequencing input was blood. The CDR3 sequence is CASRTGANTEAFF. In nucleotides, the CDR3 is TGTGCCAGCCGGACAGGGGCTAACACTGAAGCTTTCTTT.